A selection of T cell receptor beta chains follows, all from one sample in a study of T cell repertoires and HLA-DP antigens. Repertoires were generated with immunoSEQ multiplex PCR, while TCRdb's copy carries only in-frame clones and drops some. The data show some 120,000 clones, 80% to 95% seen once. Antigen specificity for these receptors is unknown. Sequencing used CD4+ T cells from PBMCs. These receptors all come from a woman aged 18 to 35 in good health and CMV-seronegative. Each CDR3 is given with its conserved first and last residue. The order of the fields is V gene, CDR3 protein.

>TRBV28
CASNSGGAGTDTQYF
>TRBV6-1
CASSGAGLAAEAFF
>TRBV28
CASRPFRRVNTEAFF
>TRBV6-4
CASSRYSTGLTYGYTF
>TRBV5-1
CASSLGQIYNSPLHF
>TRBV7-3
CASSLKGGVGNSPLHF
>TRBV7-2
CASRSSGGPGYTF
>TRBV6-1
CASSESTGSISYEQYF
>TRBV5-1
CASSQDRLYEQYF
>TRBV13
CASSTLTARLGNEQFF
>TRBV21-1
CASSKGIRLVPPRETQYF
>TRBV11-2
CASSFSGRSAYEQYF
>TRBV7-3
CASSLRSGSSYNEQFF
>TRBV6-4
CASSRLAGGQSGEQFF
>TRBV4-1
CASSQDMPYEQYF
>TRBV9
CASSARQFSGANVLTF
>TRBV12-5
CASGEGGNHYEQYF
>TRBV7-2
CASSLQASSGYTF
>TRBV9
CASSVGGRAHSPLHF
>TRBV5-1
CASSLVNSRGTWEQFF